A single T cell receptor beta chain is shown here with its context. Its antigen is as yet unknown. This sample stems from a study of T cell clonotyping in hematopoietic cell transplantation. Study-level results: Recipient TCR diversity dropped after transplant; expanded clonotypes rose from day 30 to 180. Graft donor and pretransplant recipient Inverse Simpson Index values predicted broader posttransplant TCR diversity.

Recipient blood drawn about 28 days pretransplant and days 30, 100, 180 after. Germline CDR1 and CDR2: SNHLY and FYNNEI. Trimming stripped 3 bases from V and 1 base from J, with 16 bases between. CDR3 length: 16 residues. Assay: immunoSEQ multiplex PCR; the TCRdb copy retains only in-frame clones and omits some. The sample has about 7,200 clones; around 91% are singletons. The receptor's source is a female patient between 50 and 59 years old who had an allogeneic stem cell transplant from an unrelated donor, so the T cells may come from the graft donor. Some clones in this sample may be carry-over from other donors' samples. This chain uses TRBV2 with TRBJ2-7, with D possibly being TRBD2 (6 bases). Material: PBMCs, obtained 30 days after allogeneic stem cell transplant. The CDR3 bases are TGTGCCAGCAGTGAGGGTTATAGTGGACTATCCTACGAGCAGTACTTC. This codes for CASSEGYSGLSYEQYF. Drawing the rest from reference TRBV2 and TRBJ2-7, the complete variable domain is EPEVTQTPSHQVTQMGQEVILRCVPISNHLYFYWYRQILGQKVEFLVSFYNNEISEKSEIFDDQFSVERPDGSNFTLKIRSTKLEDSAMYFCASSEGYSGLSYEQYFGPGTRLTVT.